This TCR beta chain was retrieved from a study of CD8 T cells in ankylosing spondylitis. This clonotype was found many times. The CDR3 length is 12 residues. V was clipped by 5 bases and J by 7 bases, with 9 bases between them. The germline V gene encodes CDR1 MDHEN and CDR2 SYDVKM. TCRdb called the 5' RACE reads again in MiXCR, with one record for every CDR3 protein. This sample has a few hundred thousand distinct CDR3 sequences, with around 11% found just once. The sequenced sample was blood, either unsorted or a sorted T cell fraction (not recorded which). This clonotype originated in a male donor with ankylosing spondylitis or in good health (not recorded which). V is TRBV28 and J is TRBJ2-4; D is unclear. In DNA form, the CDR3 reads TGTGCCAGCAGTCCCCGGCGGAACATTCAGTACTTC. Translated, it gives CASSPRRNIQYF.